The clone carrying this T cell receptor (beta chain) appeared once. Time point denoted: patch test 1, 2 weeks after DPC sensitization. The treatment here: therapeutic diphenylcyclopropenone sensitization with weekly scalp DPC. TCRdb reprocessed the RACE reads via MiXCR and lists one record per CDR3 protein. The sample shows about 99,000 distinct CDR3 sequences, around 11% of them seen only once. The data originate from a study of human T cells and chemical hapten exposure. The receptor was isolated from a middle-aged woman with alopecia areata. Some clones in this sample may be carry-over from other donors' samples. The sequences come from whole blood, collected in connection with sensitization to the hapten diphenylcyclopropenone (DPC).

The CDR3 protein is CASSFVAGSYNEQFF. The CDR3, as DNA: TGTGCCAGCAGCTTTGTAGCGGGCTCCTACAATGAGCAGTTCTTC. The chain carries TRBV7-2 and TRBJ2-1, with 7 bases fitting TRBD2. Per the germline V gene, CDR1 is SGHTA and CDR2 is FQGNSA. After removal of 3 bases from V and 0 bases from J, the junction contained 2 bases not matched to a gene. The CDR3 is 15 amino acids.